Listed below are T cell receptor beta chains from one sample, sequenced in a study of shared clonotypes between healthy human individuals. Data came from immunoSEQ multiplex PCR; TCRdb stores just in-frame clones and leaves some out. The table has about 330,000 clones, around 74% seen once; the top ten hold under 13%. Sequences were obtained from memory CD4+ T cells sorted from blood. These receptors all come from a man younger than 40 in good health. Both conserved end residues are part of each CDR3. The D gene is left open where the match is weak. Only part of the rows carry a size: once, few, many, or a class if the clone is expanded.

j_gene: TRBJ2-7; abundance: NA; v_gene: TRBV28; d_gene: TRBD1; CDR3nt: TGTGCCAGCAGGACAGGGGAGATGTACGAGCAGTACTTC; CDR3aa: CASRTGEMYEQYF
j_gene: TRBJ2-7; abundance: NA; v_gene: TRBV11-3; d_gene: TRBD2; CDR3nt: TGTGCCAGCAGCTTAACGCGGGGGGAGCAGTACTTC; CDR3aa: CASSLTRGEQYF
j_gene: TRBJ2-3; abundance: NA; v_gene: TRBV27; d_gene: TRBD2; CDR3nt: TGTGCCACCAGGGACTACGCGGCTACCTACACAGATACGCAGTATTTT; CDR3aa: CATRDYAATYTDTQYF
j_gene: TRBJ2-5; abundance: NA; v_gene: TRBV6-5; d_gene: NA; CDR3nt: TGTGCCAGCAGTTACATGGACACCTTGTACCAAGAGACCCAGTACTTC; CDR3aa: CASSYMDTLYQETQYF
j_gene: TRBJ2-7; abundance: NA; v_gene: TRBV27; d_gene: NA; CDR3nt: TGTGCCAGCAAAGGGTCCGGGTCCTCCTACGAGCAGTACTTC; CDR3aa: CASKGSGSSYEQYF
j_gene: TRBJ1-2; abundance: NA; v_gene: TRBV28; d_gene: NA; CDR3nt: TGTGCCAGCAGTCCCGGGATCTCCAACTATGGCCACACCTTC; CDR3aa: CASSPGISNYGHTF
j_gene: TRBJ2-1; abundance: NA; v_gene: TRBV5-1; d_gene: TRBD2; CDR3nt: TGCGCCAGCAGCAGAACCGGGACTAGCGGGTTCAGCTCCTACAATGAGCAGTTCTTC; CDR3aa: CASSRTGTSGFSSYNEQFF
j_gene: TRBJ1-5; abundance: NA; v_gene: TRBV19; d_gene: TRBD1; CDR3nt: TGTGCCAGTAGTAATACCCGGGACAGGGTGGGTATTCGGAGCAATCAGCCCCAGCATTTT; CDR3aa: CASSNTRDRVGIRSNQPQHF
j_gene: TRBJ2-5; abundance: NA; v_gene: TRBV7-2; d_gene: NA; CDR3nt: TGTGCCAGCAGAGAATCGGGTGGGGCTTTACGGACCCAGTACTTC; CDR3aa: CASRESGGALRTQYF
j_gene: TRBJ1-2; abundance: NA; v_gene: TRBV28; d_gene: NA; CDR3nt: TGTGCCAGCAGTTTAGTTTCAGCTCCTTATGGCTACACCTTC; CDR3aa: CASSLVSAPYGYTF
j_gene: TRBJ1-2; abundance: NA; v_gene: TRBV14; d_gene: NA; CDR3nt: TGTGCCAGCAGCCAAGTAACAGCTACAGGTGGCTACACCTTC; CDR3aa: CASSQVTATGGYTF
j_gene: TRBJ2-3; abundance: NA; v_gene: TRBV5-7; d_gene: NA; CDR3nt: TGTGCCAGCAGCTTCGCCCATAATAACAAGGGTGGCACAGATACGCAGTATTTT; CDR3aa: CASSFAHNNKGGTDTQYF
j_gene: TRBJ2-7; abundance: NA; v_gene: TRBV28; d_gene: TRBD2; CDR3nt: TGTGCCAGCAAACCCTTTGCCCCGGGGACAGGGACTAGCGGCAGCTCCTACGAGCAGTACTTC; CDR3aa: CASKPFAPGTGTSGSSYEQYF
j_gene: TRBJ1-2; abundance: NA; v_gene: TRBV2; d_gene: NA; CDR3nt: TGTGCCAGCAGTGAAAGGAGGCAAGGTGGCTACACCTTC; CDR3aa: CASSERRQGGYTF
j_gene: TRBJ2-3; abundance: NA; v_gene: TRBV7-3; d_gene: NA; CDR3nt: TGTGCCAGCAGCTTCCAGGCTCCAGATACGCAGTATTTT; CDR3aa: CASSFQAPDTQYF
j_gene: TRBJ2-3; abundance: once; v_gene: TRBV11-2; d_gene: NA; CDR3nt: TGTGCCAGCAGTCCCATGGTCTTAGGTCGAACAGATACGCAGTATTTT; CDR3aa: CASSPMVLGRTDTQYF
j_gene: TRBJ2-7; abundance: NA; v_gene: TRBV5-1; d_gene: NA; CDR3nt: TGCGCCAGCACCGCGGCGTATACCTACGAGCAGTACTTC; CDR3aa: CASTAAYTYEQYF
j_gene: TRBJ2-7; abundance: NA; v_gene: TRBV29-1; d_gene: TRBD2; CDR3nt: TGCAGCGTAGTAGGGACTAGCAGCTACTACGAGCAGTACTTC; CDR3aa: CSVVGTSSYYEQYF
j_gene: TRBJ1-5; abundance: NA; v_gene: TRBV15; d_gene: NA; CDR3nt: TGTGCCACCAGCAACAGGGTGGGCAATCAGCCCCAGCATTTT; CDR3aa: CATSNRVGNQPQHF
j_gene: TRBJ1-1; abundance: NA; v_gene: TRBV9; d_gene: NA; CDR3nt: TGTGCCAGCAGCGTACCGGGGAAGGACACTGAAGCTTTCTTT; CDR3aa: CASSVPGKDTEAFF
j_gene: TRBJ1-1; abundance: once; v_gene: TRBV30; d_gene: NA; CDR3nt: TGTGCCTGGACAGTTATGAACACTGAAGCTTTCTTT; CDR3aa: CAWTVMNTEAFF
j_gene: TRBJ1-3; abundance: NA; v_gene: TRBV7-2; d_gene: NA; CDR3nt: TGTGCCAGCAGCCGATCCTCGGTCTCTGGAAACACCATATATTTT; CDR3aa: CASSRSSVSGNTIYF
j_gene: TRBJ1-1; abundance: NA; v_gene: TRBV10-3; d_gene: TRBD1; CDR3nt: TGTGCCACCGGGCCCGGGACAGGGAAGGGATACACTGAAGCTTTCTTT; CDR3aa: CATGPGTGKGYTEAFF
j_gene: TRBJ1-4; abundance: many; v_gene: TRBV27; d_gene: TRBD1; CDR3nt: TGTGCCAGCAGTCGATCCGGGACAGATCATGAAAAACTGTTTTTT; CDR3aa: CASSRSGTDHEKLFF
j_gene: TRBJ1-1; abundance: NA; v_gene: TRBV19; d_gene: TRBD1; CDR3nt: TGTGCCAGTAGTACTACAGGGGGCTACACTGAAGCTTTCTTT; CDR3aa: CASSTTGGYTEAFF
j_gene: TRBJ2-3; abundance: NA; v_gene: TRBV4-2; d_gene: NA; CDR3nt: TGTGCCAGCAGCCTACCGGGAGCCAGCACAGATACGCAGTATTTT; CDR3aa: CASSLPGASTDTQYF
j_gene: TRBJ1-1; abundance: few; v_gene: TRBV5-5; d_gene: NA; CDR3nt: TGTGCCAGCAGCTTGACAGGAGGCGGGAGGGCTGAAGCTTTCTTT; CDR3aa: CASSLTGGGRAEAFF
j_gene: TRBJ1-5; abundance: NA; v_gene: TRBV15; d_gene: NA; CDR3nt: TGTGCCACCAGCAGAGATCATAGGGACATTAATAGCAATCAGCCCCAGCATTTT; CDR3aa: CATSRDHRDINSNQPQHF
j_gene: TRBJ2-6; abundance: NA; v_gene: TRBV18; d_gene: NA; CDR3nt: TGTGCCAGCTCACCACTGGGACCTGGGGCCAACGTCCTGACTTTC; CDR3aa: CASSPLGPGANVLTF
j_gene: TRBJ2-7; abundance: few; v_gene: TRBV11-2; d_gene: TRBD1; CDR3nt: TGTGCCAGCAGCTCGAGGGGGCATCCCGAGCAGTACTTC; CDR3aa: CASSSRGHPEQYF
j_gene: TRBJ2-3; abundance: NA; v_gene: TRBV6-6; d_gene: NA; CDR3nt: TGTGCCAGCAGCCCTGGACAGAGCACAGATACGCAGTATTTT; CDR3aa: CASSPGQSTDTQYF
j_gene: TRBJ2-1; abundance: NA; v_gene: TRBV29-1; d_gene: TRBD1; CDR3nt: TGCAGCGCCCTACAGGGGGCGCTTGGTATTGAGCAGTTCTTC; CDR3aa: CSALQGALGIEQFF
j_gene: TRBJ2-1; abundance: NA; v_gene: TRBV27; d_gene: NA; CDR3nt: TGTGCCAGCGCCCTGTGGGGGTCGAGGAATGAGCAGTTCTTC; CDR3aa: CASALWGSRNEQFF
j_gene: TRBJ1-2; abundance: NA; v_gene: TRBV28; d_gene: NA; CDR3nt: TGTGCCAGCAGCCCGCTCCAGTATGGCTACACCTTC; CDR3aa: CASSPLQYGYTF
j_gene: TRBJ2-7; abundance: NA; v_gene: TRBV5-1; d_gene: TRBD1; CDR3nt: TGCGCCAGCAGCTTGGGGACAGGGGGGTACGAGCAGTACTTC; CDR3aa: CASSLGTGGYEQYF
j_gene: TRBJ2-2; abundance: NA; v_gene: TRBV5-1; d_gene: TRBD2; CDR3nt: TGCGCCAGCAGCTTAGGCCTAGCGGGAGGGCCAGTCACCGGGGAGCTGTTTTTT; CDR3aa: CASSLGLAGGPVTGELFF
j_gene: TRBJ2-3; abundance: NA; v_gene: TRBV15; d_gene: NA; CDR3nt: TGTGCCACCAGCAGAGAGGTGGCGGTGGATACGCAGTATTTT; CDR3aa: CATSREVAVDTQYF
j_gene: TRBJ1-4; abundance: NA; v_gene: TRBV6-6; d_gene: NA; CDR3nt: TGTGCCAGCAGTTACTTGCAAGCCGTCCGCGATGAAAAACTGTTTTTT; CDR3aa: CASSYLQAVRDEKLFF
j_gene: TRBJ1-1; abundance: NA; v_gene: TRBV7-9; d_gene: TRBD1; CDR3nt: TGTGCCAGCAGCCCAGGGGGGGTTGTAACTGAAGCTTTCTTT; CDR3aa: CASSPGGVVTEAFF
j_gene: TRBJ1-2; abundance: few; v_gene: TRBV10-3; d_gene: NA; CDR3nt: TGTGCCATCAGTGAGTCGAAGGGGACTTATGGCTACACCTTC; CDR3aa: CAISESKGTYGYTF
j_gene: TRBJ1-6; abundance: NA; v_gene: TRBV27; d_gene: NA; CDR3nt: TGTGCCAGCAGCACTCCGGGGGGATATAATTCACCCCTCCACTTT; CDR3aa: CASSTPGGYNSPLHF
j_gene: TRBJ2-1; abundance: few; v_gene: TRBV7-2; d_gene: TRBD2; CDR3nt: TGTGCCAGCAGCTCCCGGACTAGCGGCTCCTACAATGAGCAGTTCTTC; CDR3aa: CASSSRTSGSYNEQFF
j_gene: TRBJ2-1; abundance: NA; v_gene: TRBV27; d_gene: NA; CDR3nt: TGTGCCAGCACCTTCTACAATGAGCAGTTCTTC; CDR3aa: CASTFYNEQFF
j_gene: TRBJ2-3; abundance: NA; v_gene: TRBV5-1; d_gene: NA; CDR3nt: TGCGCCAGCAGCTTGGTCGGCGGTAGCACAGATACGCAGTATTTT; CDR3aa: CASSLVGGSTDTQYF
j_gene: TRBJ2-7; abundance: once; v_gene: TRBV29-1; d_gene: TRBD1; CDR3nt: TGCAGCGTTGGGGACAGGGGACTCTACGAGCAGTACTTC; CDR3aa: CSVGDRGLYEQYF
j_gene: TRBJ1-2; abundance: few; v_gene: TRBV7-2; d_gene: TRBD1; CDR3nt: TGTGCCAGCAGCTTGTCCGGCGGGACAGGGGTCTATGGCTACACCTTC; CDR3aa: CASSLSGGTGVYGYTF
j_gene: TRBJ2-7; abundance: NA; v_gene: TRBV6-1; d_gene: TRBD1; CDR3nt: TGTGCCAGCAGTGAGACAGGGGGGGACGACGAGCAGTACTTC; CDR3aa: CASSETGGDDEQYF
j_gene: TRBJ2-7; abundance: NA; v_gene: TRBV2; d_gene: TRBD2; CDR3nt: TGTGCCAGCAGTGAAGCTGCTAGCGGGGCCGCGCAGTACTTC; CDR3aa: CASSEAASGAAQYF
j_gene: TRBJ2-5; abundance: NA; v_gene: TRBV11-1; d_gene: TRBD2; CDR3nt: TGTGCCAGCAGCGTGACTAGCGGGAGCGGGGAGACCCAGTACTTC; CDR3aa: CASSVTSGSGETQYF
j_gene: TRBJ2-7; abundance: NA; v_gene: TRBV18; d_gene: TRBD2; CDR3nt: TGTGCCAGCTCACCCCCTAGCGGGAGCCTGGGGGCCTACGAGCAGTACTTC; CDR3aa: CASSPPSGSLGAYEQYF
j_gene: TRBJ2-5; abundance: few; v_gene: TRBV5-6; d_gene: TRBD2; CDR3nt: TGTGCCAGCAGCTTGGCCCGGGGGGGGACCCAGTACTTC; CDR3aa: CASSLARGGTQYF
j_gene: TRBJ2-3; abundance: NA; v_gene: TRBV2; d_gene: TRBD2; CDR3nt: TGTGCCAGCGCTAGCGGGGTTGGTACAGATACGCAGTATTTT; CDR3aa: CASASGVGTDTQYF
j_gene: TRBJ1-3; abundance: few; v_gene: TRBV11-3; d_gene: TRBD1; CDR3nt: TGTGCCAGCAGCTGGGGACAGGGTTATTTTCGGTGCTCTGGAAACACCATATATTTT; CDR3aa: CASSWGQGYFRCSGNTIYF
j_gene: TRBJ2-1; abundance: few; v_gene: TRBV27; d_gene: TRBD2; CDR3nt: TGTGCCAGCAGTTTATTCGCGGGCGGGAGCCACAATGAGCAGTTCTTC; CDR3aa: CASSLFAGGSHNEQFF
j_gene: TRBJ2-7; abundance: NA; v_gene: TRBV2; d_gene: TRBD2; CDR3nt: TGTGCCAGCAGTGAAGCAGGGGCCCCGGGGGGGCAGTACTTC; CDR3aa: CASSEAGAPGGQYF